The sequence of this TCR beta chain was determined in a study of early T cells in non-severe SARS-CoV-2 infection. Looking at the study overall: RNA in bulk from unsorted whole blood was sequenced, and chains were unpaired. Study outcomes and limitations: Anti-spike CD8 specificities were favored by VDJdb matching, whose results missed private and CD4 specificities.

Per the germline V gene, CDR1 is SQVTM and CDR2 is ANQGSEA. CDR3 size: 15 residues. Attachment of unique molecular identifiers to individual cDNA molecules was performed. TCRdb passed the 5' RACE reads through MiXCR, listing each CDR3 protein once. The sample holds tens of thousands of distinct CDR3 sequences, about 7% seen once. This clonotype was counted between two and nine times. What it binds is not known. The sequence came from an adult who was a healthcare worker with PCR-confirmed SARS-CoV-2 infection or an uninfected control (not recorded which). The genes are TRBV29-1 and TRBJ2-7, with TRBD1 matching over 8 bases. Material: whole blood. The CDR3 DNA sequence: TGCAGTATTATCCGCCCGGGAGACAGGGGTTACGAGCAGTACTTC. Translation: CSIIRPGDRGYEQYF.